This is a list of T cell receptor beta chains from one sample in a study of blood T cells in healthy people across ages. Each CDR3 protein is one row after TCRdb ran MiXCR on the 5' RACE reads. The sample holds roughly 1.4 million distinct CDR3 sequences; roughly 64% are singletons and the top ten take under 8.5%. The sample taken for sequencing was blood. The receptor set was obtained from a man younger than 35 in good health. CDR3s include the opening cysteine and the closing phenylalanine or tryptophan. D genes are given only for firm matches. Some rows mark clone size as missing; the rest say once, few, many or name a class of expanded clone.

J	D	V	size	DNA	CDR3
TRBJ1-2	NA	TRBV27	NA	TGTGCCAGCAGTTTAACTATGGCCGGCTATGGCTACACCTTC	CASSLTMAGYGYTF
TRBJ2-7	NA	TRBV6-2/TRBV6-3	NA	TGTGCCAGCAGTCACGCCAGGGCTTACTACGAGCAGTACTTC	CASSHARAYYEQYF
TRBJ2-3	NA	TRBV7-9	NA	TGTGCCAGCAGCCTAACGCGGTCCCTCACCAGCACAGATACGCAGTATTTT	CASSLTRSLTSTDTQYF
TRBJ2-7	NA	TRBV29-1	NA	TGCAGCGACAATCCGGGACAAGTATACAATGAGCAGTACTTC	CSDNPGQVYNEQYF
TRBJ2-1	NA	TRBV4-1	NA	TGCGCCAGCAGCCAAGTCCGGGGTAACGACAATGAGCAGTTCTTC	CASSQVRGNDNEQFF
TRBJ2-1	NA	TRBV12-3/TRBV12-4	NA	TGTGCCAGCACCGGAGGACCAACTCCCTACAATGAGCAGTTCTTC	CASTGGPTPYNEQFF
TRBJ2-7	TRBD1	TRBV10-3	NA	TGTGCCGGTCCCGGGACAGATCCCTACGAGCAGTACTTC	CAGPGTDPYEQYF
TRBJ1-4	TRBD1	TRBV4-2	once	TGTGCCAGCAGCGGGGACAGGGAGGCGAATGAAAAACTGTTTTTT	CASSGDREANEKLFF
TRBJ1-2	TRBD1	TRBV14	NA	TGTGCCAGCAGCCATACAGGGGATCTAGGCTATGGCTACACCTTC	CASSHTGDLGYGYTF
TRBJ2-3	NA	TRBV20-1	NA	TGCAGTGCTCTGAAGGCAGATACGCAGTATTTT	CSALKADTQYF
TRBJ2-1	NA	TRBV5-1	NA	TGCGCCAGCAGCAGGTCCGCCGGGGCCGACTACAATGAGCAGTTCTTC	CASSRSAGADYNEQFF
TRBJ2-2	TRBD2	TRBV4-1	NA	TGCGCCAGCAGCCAAGAAGGTGCGGGAGAAGGGACCGGGGAGCTGTTTTTT	CASSQEGAGEGTGELFF
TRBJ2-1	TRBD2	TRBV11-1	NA	TGTGCCAGCAGCTTAGCAATAGCGGGAAAGGATGAGCAGTTCTTC	CASSLAIAGKDEQFF
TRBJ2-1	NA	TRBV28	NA	TGTGCCAGCAAGTGGGCAGATTACAATGAGCAGTTCTTC	CASKWADYNEQFF
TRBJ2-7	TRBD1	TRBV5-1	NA	TGCGCCAGCTGTCTAGTGGGACAGGGAGAACCCGAGCAGTACTTC	CASCLVGQGEPEQYF
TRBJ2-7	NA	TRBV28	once	TGTGCCAGCAGTTTGGTCCGACGCGAGCAGTACTTC	CASSLVRREQYF
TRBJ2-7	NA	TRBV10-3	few	TGTGCCATCAGTGAGGCGGACGAGCAGTACTTC	CAISEADEQYF
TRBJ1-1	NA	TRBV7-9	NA	TGTGCCAGCAGCTTAAATCCTGGGGAAGCTTTCTTT	CASSLNPGEAFF
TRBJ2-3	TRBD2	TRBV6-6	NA	TGTGCCAGCAGTTACCCAAGGACTAGCGCAGATACGCAGTATTTT	CASSYPRTSADTQYF
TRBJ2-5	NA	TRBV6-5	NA	TGTGCCAGCAGTACCGGACGTACGTCCCAGTACTTC	CASSTGRTSQYF
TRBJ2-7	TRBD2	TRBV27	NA	TGTGCCAGCAGACTTAGCGGGAGGACCTACGAGCAGTACTTC	CASRLSGRTYEQYF
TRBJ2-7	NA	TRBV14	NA	TGTGCCAGCAGCCAAGCCCGGGACAACTCCTACGAGCAGTACTTC	CASSQARDNSYEQYF